Listed below are T cell receptor beta chains from one sample, sequenced in a study of T cells in Graves' hyperthyroidism and ophthalmopathy. TCRdb reprocessed the multiplex PCR reads with MiXCR, giving one entry per CDR3 protein. The table lists about 400,000 distinct CDR3 sequences, around 14% of them singletons. Input material: blood. The receptors stem from a woman younger than 30 with Graves' hyperthyroidism that later progressed to Graves' ophthalmopathy. The CDR3 runs from the conserved cysteine through the conserved F or W. A D gene is named only where the DNA matches it firmly.

v_gene: TRBV5-1
j_gene: TRBJ2-2
d_gene: TRBD2
CDR3aa: CASSPALAEGSGELFF

v_gene: TRBV3-1
j_gene: TRBJ2-7
d_gene: .
CDR3aa: CASSQDPYREQYF

v_gene: TRBV27
j_gene: TRBJ2-2
d_gene: .
CDR3aa: CASSFRVPDTGELFF

v_gene: TRBV3-1
j_gene: TRBJ1-1
d_gene: TRBD1
CDR3aa: CASSQRGQGAAEAFF

v_gene: TRBV11-2
j_gene: TRBJ1-5
d_gene: .
CDR3aa: CASSLSPLSNQPQHF

v_gene: TRBV7-2
j_gene: TRBJ1-5
d_gene: TRBD1
CDR3aa: CASSGGQGERQPQHF

v_gene: TRBV6-1
j_gene: TRBJ1-1
d_gene: .
CDR3aa: CASSEWEGTEAFF

v_gene: TRBV28
j_gene: TRBJ2-2
d_gene: .
CDR3aa: CASSSASRAGELFF

v_gene: TRBV24-1
j_gene: TRBJ2-5
d_gene: .
CDR3aa: CATSDTTSGEQETQYF

v_gene: TRBV2
j_gene: TRBJ2-1
d_gene: TRBD2
CDR3aa: CAKRPLAGGFYNEQFF